The next 14 T cell receptor beta chains were all read from a single sample in a study of T cells after yellow fever vaccination. TCRdb used MiXCR to reprocess the 5' RACE reads, holding one entry per CDR3 protein. Of about 150,000 distinct CDR3 sequences in the sample, under 7% were seen once. The specimen comprised CD4+ T cells sorted from PBMCs, sampled 10 days after the yellow fever booster vaccination. The receptors stem from a man aged 25-45 years who received the YFV17D yellow fever vaccine.

The V gene is TRBV30, the J gene TRBJ2-1; TRBD2 agrees at 7 bases. Germline assignment: CDR1 GTSNPN and CDR2 SVGIG (reference sequence). The CDR3 sequence is 13 residues long. The V segment lost 3 bases and the J segment 4 bases; nucleotides outside the gene matches: 3. CDR3 loop: CAWRDSGYNEQFF. In DNA, the CDR3 is TGTGCCTGGAGAGATAGCGGGTACAATGAGCAGTTCTTC.

This chain joins TRBV6-5 and TRBJ2-3; D is possibly TRBD1 or TRBD2 (5 bases each). The germline V gene encodes CDR1 MNHEY and CDR2 SVGAGI. Trimming left V 2 bases short and J 0 bases short, with 15 bases between. This CDR3 spans 17 amino acids. The CDR3 DNA is TGTGCCAGCAGTTACCCTACTTTTGAGGGGAGCACAGATACGCAGTATTTT. Its protein product is CASSYPTFEGSTDTQYF.

This clonotype was seen more than once but under ten times. The chain combines TRBV5-1 with TRBJ1-1; possible D gene TRBD1, 5 bases. The CDR3 has 15 amino acids. Germline V lookup: CDR1 SGHRS, CDR2 YFSETQ. Trimming cost V 1 base and J 3 bases, with 13 bases left between them. CDR3 DNA sequence: TGCGCCAGCAGCTTGCTAATAGGGACGGACACTGAAGCTTTCTTT. Translating gives CASSLLIGTDTEAFF.

This clonotype has ten or more counts. The chain couples TRBV20-1 to TRBJ1-6; 10 positions match TRBD1. Germline V gene sequence: CDR1 DFQATT, CDR2 SNEGSKA (reference sequence). This CDR3 spans 15 amino acids. The trim removed 6 bases at V and 8 bases at J, leaving 10 bases unmatched. The CDR3 DNA is TGCAGTGCACCGGACAGGGGGAGATTGGATTCACCCCTCCACTTT. Translated, it gives CSAPDRGRLDSPLHF.

This clonotype was counted between two and nine times. The junction departs from the called germline gene at one end, perhaps through a read error. The chain joins TRBV3-1 to TRBJ2-1; 7 bases line up with TRBD2. CDR3 size: 17 residues. Germline assignment: CDR1 LGHDT and CDR2 YNNKEL (reference sequence). This CDR3 is CASCQGPPAGNYNEQFF. The CDR3 coding sequence is TGTGCCAGCTGCCAAGGACCGCCAGCGGGGAACTACAATGAGCAGTTCTTC.

This clonotype has ten or more counts. The chain links TRBV12-3 or TRBV12-4 to TRBJ1-2, with 8 bases identical to TRBD1. V lost 6 bases, J lost 7 bases, and 7 bases stayed unmatched. This CDR3 is built from 13 residues. The chain's CDR3 is CASSPSRGPGYTF. CDR3 nucleotide sequence: TGTGCCAGCAGCCCCTCCAGGGGGCCTGGCTACACCTTC.

This clonotype was seen ten or more times. This rearrangement joins TRBV4-3 to TRBJ1-2, with a possible D match to TRBD1 (6 bases). Germline CDR1 and CDR2: LGHNA and YSLEER. This CDR3 comprises 13 residues. V was cut by 0 bases and J by 8 bases, with 10 bases left in between. CDR3 coding DNA: TGCGCCAGCAGCCAAGAGGGGGGCGGCGGCTACACCTTC. Its translation is CASSQEGGGGYTF.

Ten or more counts support this clonotype. The chain uses TRBV7-6 and TRBJ2-2, with TRBD2 matching over 7 bases. Germline assignment: CDR1 SGHVS and CDR2 FNYEAQ. The CDR3 contains 15 residues. V dropped 7 bases and J dropped 7; count of bases not matched to a gene: 12. As DNA, the CDR3 is TGTGCCAGCAACCCCCTACGACTAGCTGTCGGGGAGCTGTTTTTT. Encoded protein: CASNPLRLAVGELFF.

This clonotype was counted ten times or more. The chain uses TRBV29-1 and TRBJ2-7; no reliable D call. Trimming pared 0 bases from V and 0 bases from J, leaving 9 bases between. CDR3 size: 14 residues. Germline V gene data show CDR1 as SQVTM and CDR2 as ANQGSEA. The CDR3 DNA sequence: TGCAGCGTTGAAGATTACCAGAGCTCCTACGAGCAGTACTTC. It specifies CSVEDYQSSYEQYF.

This clonotype was seen at least ten times. V is TRBV15 and J is TRBJ2-5; 7 bases align to TRBD1. Germline V CDR1 and CDR2: LNHNV, YYDKDF (reference sequence). V trimming: 5 bases; J trimming: 5 bases; junction bases outside the gene matches: 11. This CDR3 is built from 15 residues. The CDR3 is CATSPLRGPSETQYF. The CDR3 DNA reads TGTGCCACCAGCCCCTTGAGGGGGCCAAGCGAGACCCAGTACTTC.

This clonotype has at least ten counts. CDR3 region: CASSLGQVNYGYTF. The CDR3 bases are TGTGCCAGCAGCTTGGGACAGGTGAACTATGGCTACACCTTC. The rearrangement joins TRBV7-9 to TRBJ1-2; 8 bases align to TRBD1. The V segment lost 3 bases and the J segment 2 bases; nucleotides outside the gene matches: 2. Looked up from germline, CDR1 is SEHNR and CDR2 is FQNEAQ (reference sequence). The CDR3 extends over 14 amino acids.

Many counts were recorded for this clonotype. V is TRBV20-1 and J is TRBJ2-2; D remains unclear. The CDR3 covers 14 residues. Trimming took off 6 bases at V and 0 bases at J, with 11 bases between the two ends. CDR1 and CDR2 (germline): DFQATT, SNEGSKA (reference sequence). The CDR3 reads CSAQEHANTGELFF. In DNA, the CDR3 is TGCAGTGCGCAGGAGCACGCGAACACCGGGGAGCTGTTTTTT.

The J gene is TRBJ1-2, the V gene TRBV27, with a possible D match to TRBD1 (6 bases). Germline loops: CDR1 MNHEY, CDR2 SMNVEV (reference sequence). The CDR3 totals 15 residues. The V end was cut by 4 bases, the J end by 3 bases, with 15 bases between. CDR3 DNA: TGTGCCAGCAGTTCACTAACAGGGAGTGACTATGGCTACACCTTC. Its translation: CASSSLTGSDYGYTF.

The table lists this clonotype with many counts. The rearrangement uses TRBV7-9 and TRBJ2-6; D call uncertain. V lost 4 bases, J lost 3 bases, and 7 bases lay in between. The germline V gene encodes CDR1 SEHNR and CDR2 FQNEAQ (reference sequence). The length of the CDR3 is 14 residues. As DNA, the CDR3 is TGTGCCAGCAGCTCTGATTTTGGGGCCAACGTCCTGACTTTC. It encodes CASSSDFGANVLTF.